This entry features one T cell receptor beta chain sequence. Its antigen is not identified. A single base separates this from a much larger clone, so it may be a read error. The data are from a study of CD8+CD57+ T cells in acquired aplastic anemia. About the research overall: The average for DNA from sorted CD4+ and CD8+ cells was roughly 3 ug. Study observations and caveats: A set of around 30 CD8+ CDR3 sequences was shared between patients and controls, and these sequences appeared highly expressed in patients.

Sequencing involved patients with CD8+CD57+ cell expansion previously shown by flow cytometry. Each patient carried a diagnosis of severe acquired aplastic anemia. No therapy was given to patients before blood sampling. Genomic DNA acted as the template from which TCR beta VDJ combination and CDR3 sequence profiling were carried out. TCRdb re-called the reads with MiXCR, one entry per CDR3 protein. The sample yields some 120,000 distinct CDR3 sequences, about 43% seen once. The CDR3 runs to 15 residues. CDR1 and CDR2 (germline): SSHAT, FNYEAQ (reference sequence). The sequenced material came from sorted CD4+, CD8+, or CD8+CD57+ T cells (not recorded which) from PBMCs. The receptor comes from a human donor with aplastic anemia. The chain carries TRBV7-7 and TRBJ2-7; 7 bases are a match to TRBD1. This CDR3 reads CASSLTRQGAETRYF. The DNA for the CDR3 is TGTGCTAGCAGCCTAACCCGACAGGGAGCAGAGACCCGGTACTTC.